Each of the 19 T cell receptor beta chains below was sequenced from the same sample in a study of cytomegalovirus exposure and HLA in healthy donors. PCR involved 60 Vbeta and 13 Jbeta primers. TCRdb's table, derived via immunoSEQ multiplex PCR, lists solely in-frame clones and lacks some. Counted here are 140,000 to 150,000 clones, around 70% occurring once; the ten biggest clones make up 2% to 2.5%. The specimen was PBMCs. The receptors were sampled from a woman aged 60-75 years in good health and CMV-seropositive.

This clone was counted a few times. The chain couples TRBV18 to TRBJ1-2, with D perhaps TRBD1 (5 bases). Germline CDR1 KGHSH, CDR2 LQKENI. V was shortened by 2 bases and J by 7 bases, with 11 bases between the two germline ends. The CDR3 sequence is 13 residues long. As DNA, the CDR3 is TGTGCCAGCTCACCAGATCAGGGAGGTGGCTACACCTTC. This codes for CASSPDQGGGYTF.

The V call is TRBV5-1, the J call TRBJ1-2; a possible D gene is TRBD1 (6 bases). The germline gives CDR1 SGHRS, CDR2 YFSETQ. CDR3 length: 15 amino acids. Between the trimmed V and J ends, which lost 3 bases and 0 bases, there was a span of 12 bases. The CDR3 protein is CASSSGALTNYGYTF. CDR3 in DNA: TGCGCCAGCAGCTCAGGGGCGCTGACTAACTATGGCTACACCTTC.

The J gene is TRBJ1-4, the V gene TRBV9; TRBD1 matches 9 bases. Germline CDR1 SGDLS, CDR2 YYNGEE. This CDR3 comprises 14 residues. The J segment lost 5 bases and the V segment lost 4 bases, leaving 3 bases of the junction unmatched. CDR3 residues: CASSLGTGNEKLFF. In DNA, the CDR3 is TGTGCCAGCAGCCTCGGGACAGGGAATGAAAAACTGTTTTTT.

This clone appeared once. V and J are TRBV28 and TRBJ1-1, with TRBD1 as a possible D gene (6 bases). The CDR3 has 16 residues. Trimming took off 7 bases at V and 0 bases at J, with 18 bases between the two ends. Germline-derived CDR1 and CDR2 are MDHEN and SYDVKM. The CDR3 coding sequence is TGTGCCAGCAAAGTGAGGGGGAAAACCGTGAACACTGAAGCTTTCTTT. Translation: CASKVRGKTVNTEAFF.

The chain has TRBV29-1 and TRBJ1-4; TRBD1 matches at 9 bases. Trimming at V came to 0 bases and at J to 6 bases, leaving 5 bases not matched to a gene. The CDR3 is 15 amino acids. The V gene's germline CDR1 is SQVTM and CDR2 ANQGSEA. Here the CDR3 reads CSVEDLDRGYEKLFF. The CDR3 DNA reads TGCAGCGTTGAAGATTTGGACAGGGGCTATGAAAAACTGTTTTTT.

This chain joins TRBV4-1 and TRBJ2-1; tentative D call: TRBD2 (5 bases). The CDR3 loop spans 15 amino acids. The ends were cut back, 1 base at V and 3 bases at J, with 10 bases in the middle. CDR1 and CDR2 from the germline V gene are MGHRA and YSYEKL. The CDR3 DNA follows: TGCGCCAGCAGCCAAGGGCCGGACTTCTACAATGAGCAGTTCTTC. Its protein is CASSQGPDFYNEQFF.

The chain uses TRBV19 and TRBJ1-2; the match to TRBD1 covers 7 bases. The V gene's germline CDR1 is LNHDA and CDR2 SQIVND (reference sequence). With 5 bases clipped from V and 4 bases from J, the junction kept 4 bases outside the gene matches. The CDR3 sequence is 13 residues long. The chain's CDR3 is CASSATGSYGYTF. The CDR3 region has the DNA TGTGCCAGTAGTGCGACAGGGAGCTATGGCTACACCTTC.

The rearrangement uses TRBV15 and TRBJ1-6, with TRBD1 matching over 7 bases. Germline CDR1 is LNHNV and CDR2 is YYDKDF (reference sequence). The CDR3 totals 13 residues. Unmatched junction bases numbered 3, after V lost 4 bases and J lost 9 bases. Here the CDR3 reads CATSTQGISPLHF. Written as DNA, the CDR3 is TGTGCCACCAGCACACAGGGGATTTCACCCCTCCACTTT. The complete variable domain, with remaining parts taken from reference TRBV15 and TRBJ1-6, reads DAMVIQNPRYQVTQFGKPVTLSCSQTLNHNVMYWYQQKSSQAPKLLFHYYDKDFNNEADTPDNFQSRRPNTSFCFLDIRSPGLGDTAMYLCATSTQGISPLHFGNGTRLTVT.

The rearrangement joins TRBV7-9 to TRBJ2-2; D perhaps matches TRBD2 (6 bases). V was shortened by 5 bases and J by 2 bases, with 12 bases between the two germline ends. CDR1 is SEHNR, CDR2 FQNEAQ, per germline (reference sequence). The CDR3 length is 15 residues. For the CDR3, the DNA is TGTGCCAGCAGCCCTGGGGACTCCAACACCGGGGAGCTGTTTTTT. Protein: CASSPGDSNTGELFF.

This rearrangement joins TRBV6-1 to TRBJ1-2; D unclear. Germline CDR1 MNHNS, CDR2 SASEGT. The CDR3 contains 14 residues. V shed 4 bases and J shed 4 bases, with 13 bases lying between them. The CDR3 loop is CASSGGFPTYGYTF. The DNA of the CDR3 is TGTGCCAGCAGTGGAGGTTTTCCGACCTATGGCTACACCTTC.

V usage is TRBV9 and J usage is TRBJ1-2; 7 nucleotides align to TRBD1. CDR1 and CDR2 (germline): SGDLS, YYNGEE. The trim removed 0 bases at V and 3 bases at J, leaving 5 bases unmatched. The CDR3 contains 15 residues. This chain's CDR3 is CASSVGAQGDYGYTF. The CDR3 nucleotides read TGTGCCAGCAGCGTAGGTGCCCAGGGGGACTATGGCTACACCTTC.

The rearrangement uses TRBV14 and TRBJ1-2, with 10 positions matching TRBD1. The germline V gene has CDR1 SGHDN and CDR2 FVKESK. The ends lost 0 bases at V and 4 bases at J; junction bases unmatched: 5. The CDR3 runs to 16 residues. The CDR3 is CASSQEWGQGTYGYTF. Here the CDR3 DNA reads TGTGCCAGCAGCCAAGAGTGGGGACAGGGGACCTATGGCTACACCTTC.

The chain's CDR3 is CASSPSQGEAFF. For the CDR3, the DNA is TGTGCCAGCTCACCATCGCAGGGCGAAGCTTTCTTT. The rearrangement joins TRBV18 to TRBJ1-1, with a weak D call TRBD1 (5 bases). The V gene lost 2 bases and the J gene lost 8 bases, with 9 bases spanning the gap. Germline V gene lookup returns CDR1 KGHSH and CDR2 LQKENI. The CDR3 extends over 12 amino acids.

The chain uses TRBV4-2 and TRBJ2-2; 8 bases are a match to TRBD1. This CDR3 region has 18 residues. V lost 6 bases, J lost 1 base, and 13 bases stayed unmatched. CDR1 is LGHNA, CDR2 YNFKEQ, per germline. The CDR3 DNA reads TGTGCCAGCAGATTAGGGACAGGACTCTTCATGAACACCGGGGAGCTGTTTTTT. It translates to CASRLGTGLFMNTGELFF.

V gene TRBV5-1 combines with J gene TRBJ2-2, with 9 bases lining up with TRBD1. Germline V lookup: CDR1 SGHRS, CDR2 YFSETQ. The V gene end was trimmed by 4 bases and the J gene end by 3 bases; junction bases not matched to a gene: 4. The CDR3 spans 15 residues. The CDR3 reads CASSRTGEDTGELFF. The CDR3 DNA follows: TGCGCCAGCAGCAGGACAGGGGAGGACACCGGGGAGCTGTTTTTT.

The V gene is TRBV14, the J gene TRBJ1-2; 8 bases are shared with TRBD1. Trimming took 4 bases from V and 3 from J; bases not matched to a gene: 4. Germline V CDR1 and CDR2: SGHDN, FVKESK. This CDR3 has 14 amino acids. DNA of the CDR3: TGTGCCAGCAGCCGAATGACAGGGGACTATGGCTACACCTTC. This translates into CASSRMTGDYGYTF. Full variable domain (missing parts from reference TRBV14 and TRBJ1-2): EAGVTQFPSHSVIEKGQTVTLRCDPISGHDNLYWYRRVMGKEIKFLLHFVKESKQDESGMPNNRFLAERTGGTYSTLKVQPAELEDSGVYFCASSRMTGDYGYTFGSGTRLTVV.

This clone came up a few times. The V and J genes are TRBV7-9 and TRBJ2-7; 10 positions match TRBD2. From germline, CDR1 is SEHNR and CDR2 FQNEAQ (reference sequence). The CDR3 runs to 14 residues. V trimming: 6 bases; J trimming: 5 bases; junction bases outside the gene matches: 7. The CDR3 spells CASRPSGSEDEQYF. CDR3 bases: TGTGCCAGCAGGCCTAGCGGGAGCGAGGACGAGCAGTACTTC. Filled out from reference TRBV7-9 and TRBJ2-7, the complete variable domain reads DTGVSQNPRHKITKRGQNVTFRCDPISEHNRLYWYRQTLGQGPEFLTYFQNEAQLEKSRLLSDRFSAERPKGSFSTLEIQRTEQGDSAMYLCASRPSGSEDEQYFGPGTRLTVT.

The chain couples TRBV2 to TRBJ2-3; possible D gene TRBD2, 5 bases. The germline CDR1 and CDR2 sequences are SNHLY and FYNNEI. The V and J ends lost 1 base and 0 bases respectively, with 11 bases between them. The CDR3 has 16 residues. The CDR3 nucleotides read TGTGCCAGCAGTGAAGGAGGACTCCATAGCACAGATACGCAGTATTTT. Translated, it gives CASSEGGLHSTDTQYF.

Worth noting for this clone: Other DNA sequences within the sample encode an identical CDR3. V usage is TRBV5-1 and J usage is TRBJ2-2; D not resolved. From germline, CDR1 is SGHRS and CDR2 YFSETQ. CDR3 length: 15 amino acids. The V end was cut by 0 bases, the J end by 1 base, with 7 bases between. CDR3 sequence: CASSLDSGNTGELFF. The CDR3 coding sequence is TGCGCCAGCAGCTTGGATTCAGGGAACACCGGGGAGCTGTTTTTT.